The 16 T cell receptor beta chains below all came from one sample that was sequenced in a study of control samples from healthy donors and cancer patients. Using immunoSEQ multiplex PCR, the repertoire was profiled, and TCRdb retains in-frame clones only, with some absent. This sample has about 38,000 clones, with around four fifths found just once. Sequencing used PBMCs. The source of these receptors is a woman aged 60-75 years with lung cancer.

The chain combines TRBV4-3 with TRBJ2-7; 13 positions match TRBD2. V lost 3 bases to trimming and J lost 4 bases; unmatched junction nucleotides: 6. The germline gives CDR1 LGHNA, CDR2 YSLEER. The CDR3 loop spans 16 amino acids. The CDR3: CASSQVLAGGPYEQYF. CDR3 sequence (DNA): TGCGCCAGCAGCCAGGTACTAGCGGGAGGGCCGTACGAGCAGTACTTC.

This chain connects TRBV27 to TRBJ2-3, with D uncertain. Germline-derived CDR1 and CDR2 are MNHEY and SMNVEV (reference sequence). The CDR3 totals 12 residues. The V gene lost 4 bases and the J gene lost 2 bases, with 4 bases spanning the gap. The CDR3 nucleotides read TGTGCCAGCAGTTCCGTCACAGATACGCAGTATTTT. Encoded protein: CASSSVTDTQYF.

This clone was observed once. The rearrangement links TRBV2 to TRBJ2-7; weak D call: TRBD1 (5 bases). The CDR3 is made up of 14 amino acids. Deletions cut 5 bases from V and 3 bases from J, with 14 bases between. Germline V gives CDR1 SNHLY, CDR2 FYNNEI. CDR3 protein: CASSLATDDYEQYF. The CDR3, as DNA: TGTGCCAGCAGTCTGGCGACAGACGACTACGAGCAGTACTTC.

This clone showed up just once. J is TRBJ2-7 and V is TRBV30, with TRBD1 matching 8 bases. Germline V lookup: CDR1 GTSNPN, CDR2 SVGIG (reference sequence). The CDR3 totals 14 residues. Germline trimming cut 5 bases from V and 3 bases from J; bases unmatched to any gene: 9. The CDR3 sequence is CAWASGGPRYEQYF. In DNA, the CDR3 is TGTGCCTGGGCCTCAGGGGGCCCCCGCTACGAGCAGTACTTC.

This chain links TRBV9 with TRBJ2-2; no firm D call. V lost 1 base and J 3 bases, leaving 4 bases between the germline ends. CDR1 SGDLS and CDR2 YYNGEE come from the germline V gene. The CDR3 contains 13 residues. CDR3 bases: TGTGCCAGCAGCGTATACTACACCGGGGAGCTGTTTTTT. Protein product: CASSVYYTGELFF.

DNA for the CDR3: TGCGCCAGCAGTGAGTCGAACACCTTGAACACTGAAGCTTTCTTT. Translating it yields CASSESNTLNTEAFF. This chain uses TRBV10-1 with TRBJ1-1; D is uncertain. Trimming cost V 0 bases and J 0 bases, with 8 bases left between them. The CDR3 is 15 residues long. CDR1 WNHNN and CDR2 SYGVQD come from the germline V gene (reference sequence).

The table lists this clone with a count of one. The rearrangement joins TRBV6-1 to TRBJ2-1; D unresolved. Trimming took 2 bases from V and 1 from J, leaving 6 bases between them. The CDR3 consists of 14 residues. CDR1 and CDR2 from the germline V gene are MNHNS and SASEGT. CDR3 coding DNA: TGTGCCAGCAGTGAAACAGATTCCTACAATGAGCAGTTCTTC. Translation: CASSETDSYNEQFF.

This CDR3 reads CASCIPRDGHYGYTF. As DNA, the CDR3 is TGTGCCAGTTGCATACCCCGGGACGGCCACTATGGCTACACCTTC. This chain joins TRBV6-5 and TRBJ1-2, with D possibly matching TRBD1 (5 bases). The V gene's germline CDR1 is MNHEY and CDR2 SVGAGI. The CDR3 spans 15 residues. Trimming left V 9 bases short and J 3 bases short, with 20 bases between.

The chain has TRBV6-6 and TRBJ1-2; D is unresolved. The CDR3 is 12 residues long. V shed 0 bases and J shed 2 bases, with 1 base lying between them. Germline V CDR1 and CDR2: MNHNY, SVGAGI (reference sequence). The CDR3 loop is CASSYSNYGYTF. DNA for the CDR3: TGTGCCAGCAGTTACTCGAACTATGGCTACACCTTC.

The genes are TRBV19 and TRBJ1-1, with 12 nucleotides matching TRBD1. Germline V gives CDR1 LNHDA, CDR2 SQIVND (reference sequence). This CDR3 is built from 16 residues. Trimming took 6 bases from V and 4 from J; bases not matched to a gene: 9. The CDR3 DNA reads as TGTGCCAGTAGGAACGGATGGGGACAGGGGGCCACTGAAGCTTTCTTT. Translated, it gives CASRNGWGQGATEAFF.

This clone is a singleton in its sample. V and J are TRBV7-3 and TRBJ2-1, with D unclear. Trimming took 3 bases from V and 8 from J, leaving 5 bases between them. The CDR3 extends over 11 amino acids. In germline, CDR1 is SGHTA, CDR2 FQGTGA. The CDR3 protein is CASSFSDEQFF. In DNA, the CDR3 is TGTGCCAGCAGCTTTTCCGATGAGCAGTTCTTC. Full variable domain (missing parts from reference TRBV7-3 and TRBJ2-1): GAGVSQTPSNKVTEKGKYVELRCDPISGHTALYWYRQSLGQGPEFLIYFQGTGAADDSGLPNDRFFAVRPEGSVSTLKIQRTERGDSAVYLCASSFSDEQFFGPGTRLTVL.

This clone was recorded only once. CDR3 DNA: TGCAGCGCCTCGTCGGACAGGGGTTTCGTTGTTACTGAAGCTTTCTTT. It specifies CSASSDRGFVVTEAFF. The rearrangement joins TRBV29-1 to TRBJ1-1; 9 nucleotides agree with TRBD1. Germline CDR1 is SQVTM and CDR2 is ANQGSEA. The CDR3 extends over 16 amino acids. V was clipped by 7 bases and J by 5 bases; unmatched bases: 17.

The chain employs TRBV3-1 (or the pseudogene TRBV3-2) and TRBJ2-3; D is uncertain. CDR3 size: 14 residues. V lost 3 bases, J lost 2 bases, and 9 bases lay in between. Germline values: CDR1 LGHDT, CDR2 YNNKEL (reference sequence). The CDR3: CASSQFEFTDTQYF. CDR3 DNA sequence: TGTGCCAGCAGCCAGTTCGAATTCACAGATACGCAGTATTTT.

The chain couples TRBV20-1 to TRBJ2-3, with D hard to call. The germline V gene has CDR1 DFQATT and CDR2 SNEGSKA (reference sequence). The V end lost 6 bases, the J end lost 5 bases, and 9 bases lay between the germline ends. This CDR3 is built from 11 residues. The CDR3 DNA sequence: TGCAGTGCCCCTAATAGAGATACGCAGTATTTT. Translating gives CSAPNRDTQYF.

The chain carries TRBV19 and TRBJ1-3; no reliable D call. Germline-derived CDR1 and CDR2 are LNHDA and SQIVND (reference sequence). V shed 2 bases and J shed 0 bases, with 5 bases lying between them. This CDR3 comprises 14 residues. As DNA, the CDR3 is TGTGCCAGTAGTATACAAGCCTCTGGAAACACCATATATTTT. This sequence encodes CASSIQASGNTIYF.

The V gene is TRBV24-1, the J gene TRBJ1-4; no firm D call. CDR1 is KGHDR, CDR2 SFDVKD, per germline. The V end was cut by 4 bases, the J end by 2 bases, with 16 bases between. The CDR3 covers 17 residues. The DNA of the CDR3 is TGTGCCACCAGTGACCCACCGGGTAGTGCGACTAATGAAAAACTGTTTTTT. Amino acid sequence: CATSDPPGSATNEKLFF.